This T cell receptor (beta chain) came from a study of blood T cell repertoires in COVID-19. Study overall: The study drew acute and convalescent COVID-19 samples from the United States, Italy and Spain.

This clone appeared a few times. The CDR3 is 16 amino acids. Germline loops: CDR1 WSHSY, CDR2 SAAADI. The trim removed 3 bases at V and 4 bases at J, leaving 5 bases unmatched. Participants were aged roughly 18 to 95 years, lived in about two dozen US areas, and enrolled virtually. Membership in each cohort depended on participant-reported clinical history. Two consecutive negative NP/OP PCR tests, clearance, or resolved symptoms defined Cohort 3 recovery. Measured with immunoSEQ multiplex PCR; TCRdb has only the in-frame clones, and not every one. The sample has 300,000 or so clones; over 75% are singletons.

This chain joins TRBV10-2 and TRBJ1-4; TRBD1 matches at 10 bases. This TCR was recovered from a woman younger than 45 who had recovered from COVID-19. Input material: PBMCs or T cells enriched from blood (not recorded which). The CDR3 spells CASSDRGTGVNEKLFF. CDR3 DNA: TGCGCCAGCAGTGATCGAGGGACAGGGGTTAATGAAAAACTGTTTTTT.